The 23 T cell receptor beta chains below come from one sample, sequenced in a study of control samples from healthy donors and cancer patients. Assay: immunoSEQ multiplex PCR; the TCRdb copy retains only in-frame clones and omits some. The profile shows some 49,000 clones, about 86% of them singletons. The sequenced material came from PBMCs. The receptor source for this set is a woman aged 45-60 years with lung cancer.

The chain carries TRBV5-1 and TRBJ2-3; 12 bases map to TRBD2. V gave up 3 bases and J gave up 0 bases; unmatched junction bases: 5. Germline-derived CDR1 and CDR2 are SGHRS and YFSETQ. The CDR3 has 17 residues. The CDR3 here is CASSSRLAGASTDTQYF. In nucleotides, the CDR3 is TGCGCCAGCAGCTCCCGACTAGCGGGGGCTAGCACAGATACGCAGTATTTT.

The chain employs TRBV28 and TRBJ1-4, with 7 bases lining up with TRBD1. J gave up 3 bases and V 2 bases, and 6 bases lay outside the gene matches. Germline V lookup: CDR1 MDHEN, CDR2 SYDVKM. The CDR3 spans 16 residues. CDR3 in amino acids: CASSLKGGRSNEKLFF. The CDR3 DNA reads as TGTGCCAGCAGTTTAAAAGGGGGCAGGTCTAATGAAAAACTGTTTTTT.

V gene TRBV6-5 combines with J gene TRBJ2-1; TRBD1 agrees at 10 bases. Germline V CDR1 and CDR2: MNHEY, SVGAGI. The CDR3 sequence is 15 residues long. J gave up 3 bases and V 4 bases, and 3 bases lay outside the gene matches. CDR3 sequence reads: CASSSGTGVYNEQFF. The CDR3 DNA reads as TGTGCCAGCAGTTCCGGGACAGGGGTCTACAATGAGCAGTTCTTC.

This rearrangement joins TRBV6-6 to TRBJ1-2, with a possible D match to TRBD1 (6 bases). With 0 bases removed from V and 4 bases from J, the gap between germline ends came to 9 bases. The CDR3 totals 14 residues. CDR1 MNHNY and CDR2 SVGAGI come from the germline V gene (reference sequence). CDR3 in DNA: TGTGCCAGCAGTTACTCGTCGGGGGCCTATGGCTACACCTTC. Residues: CASSYSSGAYGYTF.

The chain links TRBV28 to TRBJ1-2; TRBD1 is a possible D gene (5 bases). The CDR3 spans 15 residues. The germline gives CDR1 MDHEN, CDR2 SYDVKM. Between the trimmed V and J ends, which lost 3 bases and 4 bases, there was a span of 15 bases. The CDR3: CASSLSTVGSYGYTF. DNA for the CDR3: TGTGCCAGCAGTTTGTCGACAGTTGGAAGCTATGGCTACACCTTC.

The rearrangement uses TRBV7-6 and TRBJ2-2; TRBD2 aligns across 8 bases. This CDR3 region has 18 residues. Unmatched junction bases numbered 9, after V lost 1 base and J lost 2 bases. Germline assignment: CDR1 SGHVS and CDR2 FNYEAQ. CDR3 DNA: TGTGCCAGCAGCTTAGAGTATGAGCGGGGGCTCAACACCGGGGAGCTGTTTTTT. Protein: CASSLEYERGLNTGELFF.

The chain combines TRBV5-1 with TRBJ2-7, with D perhaps matching TRBD2 (6 bases). V lost 0 bases to trimming and J lost 5 bases, with 12 bases between them. This CDR3 spans 14 amino acids. CDR1 is SGHRS and CDR2 is YFSETQ in the germline V gene. In DNA, the CDR3 is TGCGCCAGCAGCTTGGCCGGCAGGGAGGACGAGCAGTACTTC. Its protein product is CASSLAGREDEQYF.

The genes are TRBV11-2 and TRBJ1-1; D unclear. Germline CDR1 is SGHAT and CDR2 is FQNNGV. This CDR3 has 15 residues. The V end was cut by 6 bases, the J end by 1 base, with 15 bases between. The CDR3 DNA reads as TGTGCCAGCAGTTTCGGAAGCTTTGGGAACACTGAAGCTTTCTTT. Encoded protein: CASSFGSFGNTEAFF. The full variable domain, with the rest looked up from reference TRBV11-2 and TRBJ1-1, is EAGVAQSPRYKIIEKRQSVAFWCNPISGHATLYWYQQILGQGPKLLIQFQNNGVVDDSQLPKDRFSAERLKGVDSTLKIQPAKLEDSAVYLCASSFGSFGNTEAFFGQGTRLTVV.

V usage is TRBV15 and J usage is TRBJ1-5; 7 bases agree with TRBD1. The V segment lost 9 bases and the J segment 3 bases; nucleotides outside the gene matches: 8. There are 14 residues in the CDR3. Germline lookup yields CDR1 LNHNV and CDR2 YYDKDF (reference sequence). The CDR3, as DNA: TGTGCCACGCAGGGGGTCGGGCTCAATCAGCCCCAGCATTTT. Its protein is CATQGVGLNQPQHF.

In DNA form, the CDR3 reads TGTGCCAGTAGTATAGATGGAAGGACTGAAGCTTTCTTT. Protein sequence: CASSIDGRTEAFF. The chain joins TRBV19 to TRBJ1-1; D gene ambiguous. Per germline, CDR1 LNHDA and CDR2 SQIVND (reference sequence). The CDR3 length is 13 residues. Trimming left V 0 bases short and J 5 bases short, with 7 bases between.

The chain couples TRBV7-9 to TRBJ1-3; TRBD1 agrees at 7 bases. The CDR3 length is 16 residues. J was trimmed by 0 bases and V by 2 bases; bases with no gene match: 4. Germline assignment: CDR1 SEHNR and CDR2 FQNEAQ (reference sequence). Here the CDR3 DNA reads TGTGCCAGCAGCTTAACAGGGACAGCCTCTGGAAACACCATATATTTT. It is translated as CASSLTGTASGNTIYF. The full variable domain, its missing parts supplied by reference TRBV7-9 and TRBJ1-3, is DTGVSQNPRHKITKRGQNVTFRCDPISEHNRLYWYRQTLGQGPEFLTYFQNEAQLEKSRLLSDRFSAERPKGSFSTLEIQRTEQGDSAMYLCASSLTGTASGNTIYFGEGSWLTVV.

V gene TRBV7-9 combines with J gene TRBJ2-4; D gene uncertain. CDR1 and CDR2 (germline): SEHNR, FQNEAQ (reference sequence). Trimming removed 1 base at V and 2 bases at J, with 9 bases between. The CDR3 is 15 residues long. This chain's CDR3 is CASSLGVVTKNIQYF. The CDR3 nucleotides read TGTGCCAGCAGCTTAGGGGTTGTAACCAAAAACATTCAGTACTTC.

The chain uses TRBV30 and TRBJ1-2; 9 bases align to TRBD1. The CDR3 loop spans 14 amino acids. Per the germline V gene, CDR1 is GTSNPN and CDR2 is SVGIG (reference sequence). The V segment lost 1 base and the J segment 6 bases; nucleotides outside the gene matches: 6. The CDR3 reads CAWSERTGADGYTF. For the CDR3, the DNA is TGTGCCTGGAGTGAAAGGACAGGGGCGGATGGCTACACCTTC.

The chain couples TRBV20-1 to TRBJ1-2; D remains ambiguous. The CDR3 consists of 12 residues. Trimming took off 3 bases at V and 8 bases at J, with 13 bases between the two ends. CDR1 DFQATT and CDR2 SNEGSKA come from the germline V gene (reference sequence). The CDR3 is CSASVPGWGYTF. The DNA of the CDR3 is TGCAGTGCTAGTGTTCCCGGCTGGGGCTACACCTTC.

V and J are TRBV27 and TRBJ1-2, with a weak D call TRBD1 (6 bases). From germline, CDR1 is MNHEY and CDR2 SMNVEV (reference sequence). Deletions cut 1 base from V and 8 bases from J, with 17 bases between. The CDR3 extends over 15 amino acids. The CDR3 protein is CASSLLGGALRGYTF. The CDR3 coding sequence is TGTGCCAGCAGTTTATTGGGGGGGGCGCTACGAGGCTACACCTTC.

The J gene is TRBJ2-5, the V gene TRBV3-1 (or the pseudogene TRBV3-2), with a weak D call TRBD2 (5 bases). This CDR3 has 15 amino acids. Per the germline V gene, CDR1 is LGHDT and CDR2 is YNNKEL (reference sequence). V was cut by 1 base and J by 5 bases, with 14 bases left in between. The CDR3 DNA is TGTGCCAGCAGCCAAGGGCCTATACCGGGGGAGACCCAGTACTTC. This translates into CASSQGPIPGETQYF.

This chain uses TRBV7-9 with TRBJ1-3; D is ambiguous. The germline V and J ends were trimmed by 4 bases and 0 bases, with 13 bases remaining between them. CDR1 SEHNR and CDR2 FQNEAQ come from the germline V gene (reference sequence). There are 16 residues in the CDR3. The CDR3 loop reads CASSSWIGDSGNTIYF. The CDR3 DNA reads as TGTGCCAGCAGCTCCTGGATTGGGGACTCTGGAAACACCATATATTTT. The full variable domain, its missing parts supplied by reference TRBV7-9 and TRBJ1-3, is DTGVSQNPRHKITKRGQNVTFRCDPISEHNRLYWYRQTLGQGPEFLTYFQNEAQLEKSRLLSDRFSAERPKGSFSTLEIQRTEQGDSAMYLCASSSWIGDSGNTIYFGEGSWLTVV.

The chain employs TRBV10-3 and TRBJ1-1; D might be TRBD1 (5 bases). CDR1 and CDR2 from the germline V gene are ENHRY and SYGVKD. There are 14 residues in the CDR3. V lost 10 bases to trimming and J lost 1 base, with 16 bases between them. CDR3 region: CATTTGQGNTEAFF. In nucleotides, the CDR3 is TGTGCCACAACGACGGGGCAGGGGAACACTGAAGCTTTCTTT.

The J gene is TRBJ1-1, the V gene TRBV6-6; the D gene is possibly TRBD1 (5 bases). CDR3 length: 15 amino acids. Germline-derived CDR1 and CDR2 are MNHNY and SVGAGI (reference sequence). The ends were cut back, 2 bases at V and 8 bases at J, with 18 bases in the middle. CDR3 residues: CASSYPRGVEGEAFF. CDR3 bases: TGTGCCAGCAGTTACCCCCGGGGAGTGGAGGGGGAAGCTTTCTTT.

This clone was recorded once. The chain links TRBV20-1 to TRBJ1-1, with no clear D. Germline CDR1 is DFQATT and CDR2 is SNEGSKA (reference sequence). The V and J ends lost 5 bases and 6 bases respectively, with 10 bases between them. The length of the CDR3 is 11 residues. This CDR3 reads CSAELGAEAFF. The CDR3 DNA sequence: TGCAGTGCTGAACTCGGGGCTGAAGCTTTCTTT.

The DNA of the CDR3 is TGTGCCACCAGTGATTTGCATAGGCAGGGGCCAGCCGGCACTGAAGCTTTCTTT. Amino acid sequence: CATSDLHRQGPAGTEAFF. This rearrangement joins TRBV24-1 to TRBJ1-1; the D gene is possibly TRBD1 (6 bases). The V end was cut by 0 bases, the J end by 4 bases, with 20 bases between. The CDR3 loop spans 18 amino acids. Per the germline V gene, CDR1 is KGHDR and CDR2 is SFDVKD.

For the CDR3, the DNA is TGCGCCAGCAGCTCGACAGGGGGTGACTATGGCTACACCTTC. This codes for CASSSTGGDYGYTF. The chain has TRBV5-1 and TRBJ1-2, with 9 bases identical to TRBD1. The CDR3 is 14 residues long. The V gene end was trimmed by 3 bases and the J gene end by 3 bases; junction bases not matched to a gene: 3. Germline V gene data show CDR1 as SGHRS and CDR2 as YFSETQ.

Concerning this clone itself: An end of the junction does not agree with germline; a read error may underlie this. The CDR3 spells CASSYSNSGNIIYF. The CDR3 DNA follows: TGTGCCAGTAGTTACAGTAACTCTGGAAACATCATATATTTT. The V and J genes are TRBV19 and TRBJ1-3; D uncertain. The CDR3 has 14 residues. Germline V CDR1 and CDR2: LNHDA, SQIVND (reference sequence).